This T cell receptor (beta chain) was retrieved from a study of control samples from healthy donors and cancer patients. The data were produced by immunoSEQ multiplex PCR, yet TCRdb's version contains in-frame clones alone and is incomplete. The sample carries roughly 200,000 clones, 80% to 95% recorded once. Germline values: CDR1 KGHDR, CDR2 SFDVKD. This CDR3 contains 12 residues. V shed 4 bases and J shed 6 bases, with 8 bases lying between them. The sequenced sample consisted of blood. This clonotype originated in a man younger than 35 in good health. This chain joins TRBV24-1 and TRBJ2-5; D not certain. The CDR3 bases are TGTGCCACCAGTGAGGGCAGCAAGACCCAGTACTTC. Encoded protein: CATSEGSKTQYF.